The 20 T cell receptor beta chains below all came from one sample that was sequenced in a study of T-cell reconstitution after alpha-beta-depleted transplantation in children. Preparation of the TCRbeta library used unique molecular identifiers. TCRdb re-derived calls from the PCR reads in MiXCR, one entry per CDR3 protein. This table holds under 250,000 distinct CDR3 sequences, 24% found once. Sequences were derived from PBMCs, mostly from graft donor cells, sampled 360 days after TCRalphabeta/CD19-depleted stem cell transplant. Receptor source: a female patient between 2 and 15 years old who had a stem cell transplant for congenital amegakaryocytic thrombocytopenia, so the T cells may come from the graft donor.

This clonotype showed up just a few times. The rearrangement links TRBV12-3 or TRBV12-4 to TRBJ2-7; a weak D match, TRBD2 (5 bases). The CDR3 has 15 residues. V lost 0 bases and J lost 2, with 11 bases in between. The CDR3 DNA reads TGTGCCAGCAGTTTAGCCGCGGGCTCCACCTACGAGCAGTACTTC. Translating it yields CASSLAAGSTYEQYF.

V gene TRBV20-1 combines with J gene TRBJ1-1, with D perhaps TRBD1 (6 bases). CDR3 length: 12 residues. V lost 2 bases, J lost 8 bases, and 12 bases lay in between. In germline, CDR1 is DFQATT, CDR2 SNEGSKA (reference sequence). The CDR3 region is CSARRGASEAFF. CDR3 coding DNA: TGCAGTGCTAGAAGGGGGGCATCAGAAGCTTTCTTT.

This clonotype was found many times. The V gene is TRBV10-2, the J gene TRBJ2-3; no clear D gene. CDR1 is WSHSY, CDR2 SAAADI, per germline. There are 12 residues in the CDR3. V was cut by 2 bases and J by 2 bases, with 2 bases left in between. The CDR3 sequence is CASSEVTDTQYF. DNA of the CDR3: TGCGCCAGCAGTGAGGTCACAGATACGCAGTATTTT.

This clonotype has just one count. This chain connects TRBV6-1 to TRBJ2-1, with 7 bases identical to TRBD2. With 5 bases clipped from V and 4 bases from J, the junction kept 2 bases outside the gene matches. Germline CDR1 and CDR2: MNHNS and SASEGT. The CDR3 extends over 13 amino acids. As DNA, the CDR3 is TGTGCCAGCAGTCTAGCGGATTACAATGAGCAGTTCTTC. This sequence encodes CASSLADYNEQFF.

The J gene is TRBJ2-1, the V gene TRBV27, with no clear D. Germline CDR1 reads MNHEY; CDR2 reads SMNVEV (reference sequence). With 2 bases removed from V and 8 bases from J, the gap between germline ends came to 13 bases. The CDR3 is made up of 14 amino acids. The CDR3 sequence is CASSLVGPWDEQFF. In DNA form, the CDR3 reads TGTGCCAGCAGTTTAGTCGGCCCCTGGGATGAGCAGTTCTTC.

The chain recombines TRBV5-1 with TRBJ2-2; 7 bases are shared with TRBD2. CDR1 and CDR2 (germline): SGHRS, YFSETQ. Trimming cost V 0 bases and J 4 bases; bases outside gene matches: 3. CDR3 size: 15 residues. This chain's CDR3 is CASSLGGGSTGELFF. CDR3 DNA sequence: TGCGCCAGCAGCTTGGGCGGGGGAAGCACCGGGGAGCTGTTTTTT.

The CDR3 protein is CSARVLYQETQYF. Written as DNA, the CDR3 is TGCAGTGCTAGAGTTTTGTACCAAGAGACCCAGTACTTC. The chain links TRBV20-1 to TRBJ2-5; D is unresolved. Between the trimmed V and J ends, which lost 1 base and 0 bases, there was a span of 6 bases. This CDR3 is 13 amino acids long. CDR1 is DFQATT, CDR2 SNEGSKA, per germline (reference sequence).

This clonotype was seen many times. The J gene is TRBJ2-1, the V gene TRBV5-1, with a possible D match to TRBD2 (6 bases). V was shortened by 0 bases and J by 7 bases, with 8 bases between the two germline ends. This CDR3 has 13 residues. Germline-derived CDR1 and CDR2 are SGHRS and YFSETQ. Here the CDR3 DNA reads TGCGCCAGCAGCTTGGGTAGCGGAAATGAGCAGTTCTTC. Encoded protein: CASSLGSGNEQFF.

This clonotype was picked up a small number of times. This CDR3 is CAISERQVNTEAFF. The DNA for the CDR3 is TGTGCCATCAGTGAGAGGCAGGTGAACACTGAAGCTTTCTTT. The rearrangement links TRBV10-3 to TRBJ1-1, with unresolved D. This CDR3 region has 14 residues. Per germline, CDR1 ENHRY and CDR2 SYGVKD. The V and J ends lost 2 bases and 0 bases respectively, with 7 bases between them.

This clonotype was picked up many times. The chain uses TRBV4-2 and TRBJ2-3; maybe TRBD1 (6 bases). V lost 4 bases, J lost 3 bases, and 14 bases lay in between. Germline-derived CDR1 and CDR2 are LGHNA and YNFKEQ. CDR3 length: 15 residues. The CDR3 nucleotides are TGTGCCAGCAGCCTCGCGGACACAGGGACAGATACGCAGTATTTT. It encodes CASSLADTGTDTQYF.

The chain joins TRBV10-3 to TRBJ2-1; TRBD2 agrees at 8 bases. J was trimmed by 4 bases and V by 3 bases; bases with no gene match: 8. Germline V gives CDR1 ENHRY, CDR2 SYGVKD. The CDR3 contains 16 residues. CDR3 DNA: TGTGCCATCAGTGATGCACCAGCGGGGGCGTACAATGAGCAGTTCTTC. The encoded protein is CAISDAPAGAYNEQFF.

This chain connects TRBV7-6 to TRBJ2-7; D possibly corresponds to TRBD1 (6 bases). There are 14 residues in the CDR3. V dropped 2 bases and J dropped 1 base, with 9 bases sitting between them. Per the germline V gene, CDR1 is SGHVS and CDR2 is FNYEAQ. The DNA of the CDR3 is TGTGCCAGCAGCTTACAGGGGCGTTCCTACGAGCAGTACTTC. As protein: CASSLQGRSYEQYF.

A note on this clonotype: Germline and junction disagree at one end, which may indicate a read error. The chain employs TRBV20-1 and TRBJ1-5; D uncertain. Looked up from germline, CDR1 is DFQATT and CDR2 is SNEGSKA (reference sequence). The CDR3 loop spans 12 amino acids. The CDR3 here is CSARGLRQPQHF. CDR3 nucleotide sequence: TGCAGTGCCAGAGGCCTCCGGCAGCCCCAGCATTTT.

This sequence joins TRBV4-1 and TRBJ1-5, with TRBD1 identical over 8 bases. The length of the CDR3 is 16 residues. The V segment lost 4 bases and the J segment 0 bases; nucleotides outside the gene matches: 5. Germline V gene lookup returns CDR1 MGHRA and CDR2 YSYEKL. The CDR3 protein is CASSRDRPNSNQPQHF. In DNA, the CDR3 is TGCGCCAGCAGCCGGGACAGGCCGAATAGCAATCAGCCCCAGCATTTT.

The rearrangement links TRBV29-1 to TRBJ1-2; no definite D call. Germline V gene data show CDR1 as SQVTM and CDR2 as ANQGSEA. The germline V and J ends were trimmed by 2 bases and 4 bases, with 14 bases remaining between them. The CDR3 extends over 14 amino acids. CDR3 coding DNA: TGCAGCGTTGAAAGAACGTGGCGGGGCTATGGCTACACCTTC. Translated: CSVERTWRGYGYTF.

This clonotype was observed a handful of times. The rearrangement uses TRBV20-1 and TRBJ1-5, with D possibly TRBD1 on 6 matching bases. Germline CDR1 DFQATT, CDR2 SNEGSKA (reference sequence). V was trimmed by 1 base and J by 6 bases, leaving 16 bases between them. CDR3 size: 15 residues. The CDR3 nucleotides are TGCAGTGCTAGAGGCCCCAGGGGAGGCGGTCAGCCCCAGCATTTT. Encoded protein: CSARGPRGGGQPQHF.

The sample holds a few counts of this clonotype. The rearrangement uses TRBV5-6 and TRBJ2-5; 9 bases align to TRBD2. CDR3 length equals 15 residues. The V and J ends lost 2 bases and 4 bases, in that order; junction bases with no gene match: 6. Looked up from germline, CDR1 is SGHDT and CDR2 is YYEEEE. CDR3 sequence reads: CASSFISRGGETQYF. For the CDR3, the DNA is TGTGCCAGCAGCTTTATTTCGCGGGGGGGAGAGACCCAGTACTTC.

CDR3 protein: CASKQGSNQPQHF. In DNA form, the CDR3 reads TGTGCCAGCAAACAGGGAAGCAATCAGCCCCAGCATTTT. The genes are TRBV28 and TRBJ1-5, with D maybe TRBD1 (6 bases). The CDR3 has 13 residues. The germline V gene encodes CDR1 MDHEN and CDR2 SYDVKM. V was pared by 7 bases and J by 1 base, with 8 bases between.

The chain couples TRBV29-1 to TRBJ2-5, with D perhaps TRBD2 (5 bases). Trimming stripped 4 bases from V and 5 bases from J, with 23 bases between. The CDR3 has 16 residues. Per germline, CDR1 SQVTM and CDR2 ANQGSEA. CDR3: CSVAPPGGGGWETQYF. In DNA, the CDR3 is TGCAGCGTTGCCCCCCCAGGAGGAGGTGGTTGGGAGACCCAGTACTTC.

This clonotype was seen a few times. The chain joins TRBV10-3 to TRBJ2-7; D gene uncertain. Germline V gene data show CDR1 as ENHRY and CDR2 as SYGVKD. The CDR3 runs 13 residues. V was trimmed by 2 bases and J by 5 bases, leaving 10 bases between them. The CDR3 sequence: CAISEASRDEQYF. The CDR3 DNA is TGTGCCATCAGTGAGGCCTCTAGGGACGAGCAGTACTTC.